Shown below are 22 T cell receptor beta chains from a single sample sequenced in a study of blood T cell repertoires in COVID-19. Assay: immunoSEQ multiplex PCR; the TCRdb copy retains only in-frame clones and omits some. The table includes tens of thousands of clones, 80% detected once. Sequencing was performed on peripheral blood. These receptors all come from an elderly woman with acute or convalescent COVID-19.

The chain recombines TRBV7-8 with TRBJ2-7, with 7 bases that match TRBD2. Germline CDR1 is SGHVS and CDR2 is FQNEAQ. The CDR3 has 17 residues. J lost 2 bases, V lost 2 bases, and 12 bases had no gene match. The CDR3 reads CASSLPTSAPTAYEQYF. CDR3 in DNA: TGTGCCAGCAGCTTACCCACTAGCGCGCCAACCGCCTACGAGCAGTACTTC.

This chain links TRBV2 with TRBJ1-1; D gene unclear. Germline CDR1 reads SNHLY; CDR2 reads FYNNEI. Deletions cut 3 bases from V and 10 bases from J, with 12 bases between. The CDR3 length is 12 residues. CDR3: CASSDRREAAFF. The CDR3, as DNA: TGTGCCAGCAGTGATCGTAGGGAGGCAGCTTTCTTT.

This clone was recorded a few times. The chain carries TRBV30 and TRBJ1-2; 7 bases are a match to TRBD1. V was clipped by 4 bases and J by 4 bases; unmatched bases: 6. The CDR3 length is 13 residues. Germline V CDR1 and CDR2: GTSNPN, SVGIG (reference sequence). CDR3 nucleotides: TGTGCCTGGAACCTGGGACAGAGCTATGGCTACACCTTC. It is translated as CAWNLGQSYGYTF.

This clone occurred a few times. The chain links TRBV6-6 to TRBJ1-5, with TRBD1 identical over 7 bases. The germline CDR1 and CDR2 sequences are MNHNY and SVGAGI (reference sequence). V shed 7 bases and J 4 bases; nucleotides not matched to a gene: 7. The CDR3 extends over 14 amino acids. The CDR3: CASTLQGRNQPQHF. Written as DNA, the CDR3 is TGTGCCAGCACCCTACAGGGGCGAAATCAGCCCCAGCATTTT.

CDR3 sequence: CASSRYQETQYF. CDR3 in DNA: TGTGCCAGCTCCCGGTACCAAGAGACCCAGTACTTC. This sequence joins TRBV18 and TRBJ2-5, with D unclear. Germline values: CDR1 KGHSH, CDR2 LQKENI. The ends were cut back, 6 bases at V and 0 bases at J, with 5 bases in the middle. The CDR3 contains 12 residues.

The count of this clone is one. The genes are TRBV5-4 and TRBJ1-6; D unresolved. CDR3 length equals 13 residues. Between the trimmed V and J ends, which lost 0 bases and 7 bases, there was a span of 5 bases. Per the germline V gene, CDR1 is SGHNT and CDR2 is YYREEE (reference sequence). The DNA for the CDR3 is TGTGCCAGCAGCTTGGACAAGAATTCACCCCTCCACTTT. Its translation: CASSLDKNSPLHF.

The count of this clone is one. The rearrangement uses TRBV11-2 and TRBJ2-3; 12 nucleotides align to TRBD2. CDR1 SGHAT and CDR2 FQNNGV come from the germline V gene. Trimming cost V 0 bases and J 4 bases; bases outside gene matches: 5. The CDR3 sequence is 17 residues long. In DNA, the CDR3 is TGTGCCAGCAGCTTAGAGACTAGCGGGAGCAGGCCAGATACGCAGTATTTT. It is translated as CASSLETSGSRPDTQYF.

The chain is built from TRBV7-3 and TRBJ1-3; 7 nucleotides align to TRBD1. CDR1 and CDR2 from the germline V gene are SGHTA and FQGTGA. The CDR3 is 15 residues long. V shed 1 base and J 4 bases; nucleotides not matched to a gene: 4. The CDR3: CASSLNTGAGNTIYF. CDR3 nucleotides: TGTGCCAGCAGCTTAAACACAGGGGCAGGAAACACCATATATTTT.

This clone turned up a few times. The rearrangement uses TRBV24-1 and TRBJ2-2, with a weak D call TRBD1 (6 bases). The CDR3 is 15 residues long. The germline gives CDR1 KGHDR, CDR2 SFDVKD. V was cut by 4 bases and J by 4 bases, with 12 bases left in between. For the CDR3, the DNA is TGTGCCACCAGTGACCCTGGCAGGGGCACCGGGGAGCTGTTTTTT. Translating it yields CATSDPGRGTGELFF.

This clone was observed a few times. CDR3 sequence reads: CAISESSANYGYTF. In nucleotides, the CDR3 is TGTGCCATCAGTGAGTCGAGCGCTAACTATGGCTACACCTTC. The chain carries TRBV10-3 and TRBJ1-2; D unresolved. Per the germline V gene, CDR1 is ENHRY and CDR2 is SYGVKD. The V end was cut by 0 bases, the J end by 0 bases, with 5 bases between. The CDR3 is 14 amino acids.

The chain uses TRBV10-3 and TRBJ1-5; possible D gene TRBD1, 6 bases. CDR1 is ENHRY and CDR2 is SYGVKD in the germline V gene. The CDR3 is 15 residues long. Trimming stripped 5 bases from V and 3 bases from J, with 14 bases between. The DNA for the CDR3 is TGTGCCATCAGTTCTCAAACAGGGTACAATCAGCCCCAGCATTTT. Translated, it gives CAISSQTGYNQPQHF.

The gene calls are TRBV6-5 and TRBJ1-4; D ambiguous. Germline CDR1 reads MNHEY; CDR2 reads SVGAGI. V gave up 6 bases and J gave up 6 bases, with 8 bases separating them. CDR3 length: 12 residues. The CDR3 DNA sequence: TGTGCCAGCAGAAAGCGGGATGAAAAACTGTTTTTT. Translation: CASRKRDEKLFF.

Only a few counts were recorded for this clone. The V and J genes are TRBV7-9 and TRBJ2-7; 9 nucleotides line up with TRBD2. J was trimmed by 3 bases and V by 3 bases; bases with no gene match: 6. The CDR3 consists of 15 residues. The germline V gene encodes CDR1 SEHNR and CDR2 FQNEAQ (reference sequence). CDR3: CASSLDLAGSYEQYF. The CDR3 region has the DNA TGTGCCAGCAGCTTGGATCTAGCGGGGAGCTACGAGCAGTACTTC.

This clone has only a few counts. V and J are TRBV12-3 or TRBV12-4 and TRBJ2-7; possibly TRBD2 for D (5 bases). This CDR3 is 13 amino acids long. The germline V and J ends were trimmed by 11 bases and 3 bases, with 17 bases remaining between them. DNA of the CDR3: TGTGCCTCCGCCAGGAACCGGGGCTACGAGCAGTACTTC. This gives the protein CASARNRGYEQYF.

The V call is TRBV11-3, the J call TRBJ2-1; possibly TRBD1 for D (5 bases). From germline, CDR1 is SGHNT and CDR2 YENEEA. Trimming removed 4 bases from V and 0 bases from J, with 7 bases in between. This CDR3 comprises 14 residues. The CDR3 loop is CASSSDSSYNEQFF. The CDR3 bases are TGTGCCAGCAGCTCAGACAGCTCCTACAATGAGCAGTTCTTC. The full variable domain, with the rest looked up from reference TRBV11-3 and TRBJ2-1, is EAGVVQSPRYKIIEKKQPVAFWCNPISGHNTLYWYLQNLGQGPELLIRYENEEAVDDSQLPKDRFSAERLKGVDSTLKIQPAELGDSAVYLCASSSDSSYNEQFFGPGTRLTVL.

The gene calls are TRBV6-2 or TRBV6-3 and TRBJ2-5; no reliable D call. Trimming took off 3 bases at V and 2 bases at J, with 7 bases between the two ends. In germline, CDR1 is MNHEY, CDR2 SVGEGT. This CDR3 has 13 residues. CDR3 loop: CASSYLTQETQYF. In DNA form, the CDR3 reads TGTGCCAGCAGTTATTTGACACAAGAGACCCAGTACTTC.

The chain employs TRBV7-9 and TRBJ2-3; D call uncertain. V lost 5 bases and J lost 4, with 7 bases in between. The CDR3 consists of 12 residues. Germline CDR1 reads SEHNR; CDR2 reads FQNEAQ (reference sequence). CDR3 bases: TGTGCCAGCAGCCCCCACTCAGATACGCAGTATTTT. This codes for CASSPHSDTQYF.

The CDR3 here is CASSLNRGLVEQYF. CDR3 sequence (DNA): TGTGCCAGCAGCCTAAACAGGGGACTTGTCGAGCAGTACTTC. The chain uses TRBV6-5 and TRBJ2-7; TRBD1 is a possible D gene (7 bases). The CDR3 length is 14 residues. Between the trimmed V and J ends, which lost 6 bases and 6 bases, there was a span of 18 bases. Germline CDR1 reads MNHEY; CDR2 reads SVGAGI.

The J gene is TRBJ2-1, the V gene TRBV5-1; D is perhaps TRBD2 (5 bases). Trimming pared 0 bases from V and 7 bases from J, leaving 14 bases between. CDR1 and CDR2 from the germline V gene are SGHRS and YFSETQ. The CDR3 extends over 15 amino acids. The CDR3 nucleotides read TGCGCCAGCAGCTTGGGCGATGCCGGGGTAAATGAGCAGTTCTTC. This encodes CASSLGDAGVNEQFF.

V is TRBV5-4 and J is TRBJ1-4; 7 bases are shared with TRBD1. Germline V lookup: CDR1 SGHNT, CDR2 YYREEE (reference sequence). CDR3 length: 16 amino acids. V dropped 4 bases and J dropped 1; count of bases not matched to a gene: 7. The CDR3 DNA follows: TGTGCCAGCAGCGCCCACAGGGGAGTAACTAATGAAAAACTGTTTTTT. Protein product: CASSAHRGVTNEKLFF.

The V and J genes are TRBV15 and TRBJ2-7; D remains ambiguous. Trimming stripped 0 bases from V and 3 bases from J, with 6 bases between. The CDR3 is 13 residues long. In germline, CDR1 is LNHNV, CDR2 YYDKDF (reference sequence). The CDR3 protein is CATSRELSYEQYF. The CDR3 DNA reads TGTGCCACCAGCAGAGAACTGAGCTACGAGCAGTACTTC.

The rearrangement joins TRBV6-5 to TRBJ2-7; D is possibly TRBD2 (7 bases). The V end lost 7 bases, the J end lost 2 bases, and 15 bases lay between the germline ends. The CDR3 has 14 amino acids. CDR1 MNHEY and CDR2 SVGAGI come from the germline V gene. The CDR3 DNA follows: TGTGCCAGCATCCCTGAGGGGGGGGCCTACGAGCAGTACTTC. Its translation is CASIPEGGAYEQYF.